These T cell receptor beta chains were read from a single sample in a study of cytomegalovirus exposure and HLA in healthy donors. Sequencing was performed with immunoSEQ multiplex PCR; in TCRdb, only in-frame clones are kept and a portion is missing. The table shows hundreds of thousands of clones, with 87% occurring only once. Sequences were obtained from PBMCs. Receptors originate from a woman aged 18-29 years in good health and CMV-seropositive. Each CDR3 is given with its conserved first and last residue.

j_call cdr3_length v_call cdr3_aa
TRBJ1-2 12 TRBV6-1 CASTGSNYGYTF
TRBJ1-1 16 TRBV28 CASSPPTRGLETEAFF
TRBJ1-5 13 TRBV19 CASSIPPVSPQHF
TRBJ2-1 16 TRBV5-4 CASSASTSGRYNEQFF
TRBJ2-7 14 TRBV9 CASSAGGSSDEQYF
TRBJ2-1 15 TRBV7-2 CASSLWAGGLNEQFF
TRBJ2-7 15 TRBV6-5 CASSYSGTVNYEQYF
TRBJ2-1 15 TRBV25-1 CASSDPGIVLNEQFF
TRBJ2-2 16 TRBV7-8 CASSPRDTSGLGELFF
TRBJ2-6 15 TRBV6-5 CASRKQGSGANVLTF
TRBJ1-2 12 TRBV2 CASSDRLRGYTF
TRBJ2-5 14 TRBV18 CASSPEGSGETQYF